These 13 T cell receptor beta chains share one sample of origin, sequenced in a study of OX40 agonist ivuxolimab in advanced cancers. Libraries were prepared by immunoSEQ multiplex PCR; TCRdb keeps only in-frame clonotypes and omits some of them. The sample has approximately 76,000 clones, approximately 83% seen once. Specimen: CD4+ or CD8+ T cells sorted from blood, collected in a trial of the OX40 agonist ivuxolimab. The receptors originated from an adult with an advanced solid tumor such as melanoma, head and neck, liver or kidney cancer.

This rearrangement joins TRBV7-8 to TRBJ1-4; a possible D gene is TRBD1 (5 bases). V gave up 0 bases and J gave up 12 bases, with 14 bases separating them. The CDR3 runs 14 residues. CDR1 SGHVS and CDR2 FQNEAQ come from the germline V gene. The CDR3 sequence is CASSLAGHLNQLFF. Here the CDR3 DNA reads TGTGCCAGCAGCTTAGCTGGACACCTCAACCAACTGTTTTTT.

This clone was counted between two and nine times. The rearrangement links TRBV7-3 to TRBJ2-1; the D gene is possibly TRBD2 (6 bases). The germline V and J ends were trimmed by 8 bases and 9 bases, with 20 bases remaining between them. The CDR3 spans 14 residues. In germline, CDR1 is SGHTA, CDR2 FQGTGA. As DNA, the CDR3 is TGTGCCAGCGGTAACGGAGGGGCAAACGGTGAGCAGTTCTTC. It yields the protein CASGNGGANGEQFF.

On this clone itself: The junction departs from germline at one end; a sequencing error may be responsible. The chain employs TRBV30 and TRBJ2-2; D is ambiguous. Germline CDR1 and CDR2: GTSNPN and SVGIG (reference sequence). There are 12 residues in the CDR3. This CDR3 reads CAWSPPPPRAVF. Written as DNA, the CDR3 is TGTGCCTGGAGTCCCCCTCCCCCGAGAGCTGTTTTT.

V and J are TRBV7-9 and TRBJ1-4, with D unresolved. The CDR3 length is 12 residues. Germline V gene lookup returns CDR1 SEHNR and CDR2 FQNEAQ (reference sequence). The ends were cut back, 7 bases at V and 8 bases at J, with 11 bases in the middle. The CDR3 is CASTRLGEKLFF. DNA for the CDR3: TGTGCCAGCACCCGCCTGGGGGAAAAACTGTTTTTT.

This sequence joins TRBV6-6 and TRBJ2-2; no definite D call. This CDR3 spans 12 amino acids. Trimming stripped 10 bases from V and 6 bases from J, with 12 bases between. Germline lookup yields CDR1 MNHNY and CDR2 SVGAGI (reference sequence). This CDR3 reads CAIGHSAGELFF. CDR3 nucleotides: TGTGCCATAGGGCACTCGGCCGGGGAGCTGTTTTTT.

The chain uses TRBV5-8 and TRBJ2-1, with 12 bases identical to TRBD2. CDR1 SGHTS and CDR2 YDEGEE come from the germline V gene. Unmatched junction bases numbered 4, after V lost 3 bases and J lost 3 bases. The length of the CDR3 is 16 residues. DNA of the CDR3: TGTGCCAGCAGCTGGGGGGGACTAGCGGGCTACAATGAGCAGTTCTTC. Encoded protein: CASSWGGLAGYNEQFF.

V gene TRBV27 combines with J gene TRBJ2-1; TRBD1 matches at 8 bases. The germline V gene has CDR1 MNHEY and CDR2 SMNVEV (reference sequence). CDR3 length equals 15 residues. The J segment lost 7 bases and the V segment lost 3 bases, leaving 8 bases of the junction unmatched. CDR3 sequence (DNA): TGTGCCAGCAGTTTTCGGCAGGGGGCTTTGAATGAGCAGTTCTTC. Protein sequence: CASSFRQGALNEQFF.

The chain has TRBV21-1 and TRBJ2-3; TRBD2, as called in the table, went unchecked against the DNA. TRBV21-1 is shown as a pseudogene. The CDR3 spans 12 residues. CDR3 in amino acids: CASSKARNTQYF. The CDR3 DNA reads as TGTGCCAGCAGCAAAGCTAGAAATACGCAGTATTTT.

The CDR3 here is CASSPPGGVGYEQYF. The CDR3 DNA follows: TGTGCCAGCTCACCACCGGGAGGGGTTGGCTACGAGCAGTACTTC. The rearrangement joins TRBV18 to TRBJ2-7; TRBD2 matches 7 bases. Germline values: CDR1 KGHSH, CDR2 LQKENI. This CDR3 has 15 residues. V was clipped by 0 bases and J by 3 bases; unmatched bases: 5.

The chain carries TRBV30 and TRBJ1-3; D perhaps matches TRBD1 (5 bases). The CDR3 is 14 amino acids. V was cut by 2 bases and J by 4 bases, with 12 bases left in between. Germline V gene data show CDR1 as GTSNPN and CDR2 as SVGIG (reference sequence). The CDR3 here is CAWSPGGEGNTIYF. As DNA, the CDR3 is TGTGCCTGGAGTCCCGGGGGTGAAGGAAACACCATATATTTT.

This clone was recorded once. The rearrangement links TRBV9 to TRBJ1-4; the match to TRBD1 covers 8 bases. Germline-derived CDR1 and CDR2 are SGDLS and YYNGEE. The CDR3 extends over 14 amino acids. V gave up 3 bases and J gave up 8 bases; unmatched junction bases: 6. The chain's CDR3 is CASSARGRGEKLFF. The CDR3 DNA reads as TGTGCCAGCAGCGCCAGGGGGCGCGGGGAAAAACTGTTTTTT.

This clone has just a few counts. The chain joins TRBV2 to TRBJ2-7; the match to TRBD1 covers 9 bases. V trimming: 11 bases; J trimming: 0 bases; junction bases outside the gene matches: 5. Germline V gives CDR1 SNHLY, CDR2 FYNNEI. This CDR3 comprises 13 residues. The CDR3 nucleotides read TGTGCCGGAGGGACAGGGACCTCCTACGAGCAGTACTTC. Protein: CAGGTGTSYEQYF.

The V and J genes are TRBV2 and TRBJ1-5, with D maybe TRBD1 (5 bases). Trimming took off 3 bases at V and 0 bases at J, with 12 bases between the two ends. CDR1 SNHLY and CDR2 FYNNEI come from the germline V gene. The CDR3 has 16 amino acids. The CDR3 sequence is CASSESDSYSNQPQHF. In DNA, the CDR3 is TGTGCCAGCAGTGAGTCAGACAGTTATAGCAATCAGCCCCAGCATTTT. The complete variable domain, with remaining parts taken from reference TRBV2 and TRBJ1-5, reads EPEVTQTPSHQVTQMGQEVILRCVPISNHLYFYWYRQILGQKVEFLVSFYNNEISEKSEIFDDQFSVERPDGSNFTLKIRSTKLEDSAMYFCASSESDSYSNQPQHFGDGTRLSIL.